Each of the 2 T cell receptor beta chains below was sequenced from the same sample in a study of T-cell reconstitution after alpha-beta-depleted transplantation in children. This sample's TCRbeta library carried unique molecular identifier barcodes. TCRdb fed the PCR reads into MiXCR, producing one record per CDR3 protein. The profile shows about 640,000 distinct CDR3 sequences, 16% of them singletons. The sequencing used PBMCs from the stem cell graft donor, collected from the stem cell graft. The receptors were gathered from a human donor who donated a stem cell graft to a child with acute myeloid leukemia.

This clonotype was recorded many times. The gene calls are TRBV20-1 and TRBJ1-5; D unclear. Germline V gives CDR1 DFQATT, CDR2 SNEGSKA (reference sequence). The V end was cut by 5 bases, the J end by 2 bases, with 19 bases between. The CDR3 totals 16 residues. CDR3 amino acids: CSADRPPGGRNQPQHF. CDR3 DNA: TGCAGTGCTGACCGACCCCCGGGAGGGCGCAATCAGCCCCAGCATTTT.

This clonotype has a handful of counts. The chain couples TRBV21-1 to TRBJ1-6; the table's D call TRBD1 went unverified against the DNA. TRBV21-1 is described as a pseudogene. The CDR3 covers 18 residues. The CDR3 nucleotides read TGTGCCAGCAGCGCATTAGGTCGGGGCAGGGTCGCGGATTCACCCCTCCACTTT. This translates into CASSALGRGRVADSPLHF.